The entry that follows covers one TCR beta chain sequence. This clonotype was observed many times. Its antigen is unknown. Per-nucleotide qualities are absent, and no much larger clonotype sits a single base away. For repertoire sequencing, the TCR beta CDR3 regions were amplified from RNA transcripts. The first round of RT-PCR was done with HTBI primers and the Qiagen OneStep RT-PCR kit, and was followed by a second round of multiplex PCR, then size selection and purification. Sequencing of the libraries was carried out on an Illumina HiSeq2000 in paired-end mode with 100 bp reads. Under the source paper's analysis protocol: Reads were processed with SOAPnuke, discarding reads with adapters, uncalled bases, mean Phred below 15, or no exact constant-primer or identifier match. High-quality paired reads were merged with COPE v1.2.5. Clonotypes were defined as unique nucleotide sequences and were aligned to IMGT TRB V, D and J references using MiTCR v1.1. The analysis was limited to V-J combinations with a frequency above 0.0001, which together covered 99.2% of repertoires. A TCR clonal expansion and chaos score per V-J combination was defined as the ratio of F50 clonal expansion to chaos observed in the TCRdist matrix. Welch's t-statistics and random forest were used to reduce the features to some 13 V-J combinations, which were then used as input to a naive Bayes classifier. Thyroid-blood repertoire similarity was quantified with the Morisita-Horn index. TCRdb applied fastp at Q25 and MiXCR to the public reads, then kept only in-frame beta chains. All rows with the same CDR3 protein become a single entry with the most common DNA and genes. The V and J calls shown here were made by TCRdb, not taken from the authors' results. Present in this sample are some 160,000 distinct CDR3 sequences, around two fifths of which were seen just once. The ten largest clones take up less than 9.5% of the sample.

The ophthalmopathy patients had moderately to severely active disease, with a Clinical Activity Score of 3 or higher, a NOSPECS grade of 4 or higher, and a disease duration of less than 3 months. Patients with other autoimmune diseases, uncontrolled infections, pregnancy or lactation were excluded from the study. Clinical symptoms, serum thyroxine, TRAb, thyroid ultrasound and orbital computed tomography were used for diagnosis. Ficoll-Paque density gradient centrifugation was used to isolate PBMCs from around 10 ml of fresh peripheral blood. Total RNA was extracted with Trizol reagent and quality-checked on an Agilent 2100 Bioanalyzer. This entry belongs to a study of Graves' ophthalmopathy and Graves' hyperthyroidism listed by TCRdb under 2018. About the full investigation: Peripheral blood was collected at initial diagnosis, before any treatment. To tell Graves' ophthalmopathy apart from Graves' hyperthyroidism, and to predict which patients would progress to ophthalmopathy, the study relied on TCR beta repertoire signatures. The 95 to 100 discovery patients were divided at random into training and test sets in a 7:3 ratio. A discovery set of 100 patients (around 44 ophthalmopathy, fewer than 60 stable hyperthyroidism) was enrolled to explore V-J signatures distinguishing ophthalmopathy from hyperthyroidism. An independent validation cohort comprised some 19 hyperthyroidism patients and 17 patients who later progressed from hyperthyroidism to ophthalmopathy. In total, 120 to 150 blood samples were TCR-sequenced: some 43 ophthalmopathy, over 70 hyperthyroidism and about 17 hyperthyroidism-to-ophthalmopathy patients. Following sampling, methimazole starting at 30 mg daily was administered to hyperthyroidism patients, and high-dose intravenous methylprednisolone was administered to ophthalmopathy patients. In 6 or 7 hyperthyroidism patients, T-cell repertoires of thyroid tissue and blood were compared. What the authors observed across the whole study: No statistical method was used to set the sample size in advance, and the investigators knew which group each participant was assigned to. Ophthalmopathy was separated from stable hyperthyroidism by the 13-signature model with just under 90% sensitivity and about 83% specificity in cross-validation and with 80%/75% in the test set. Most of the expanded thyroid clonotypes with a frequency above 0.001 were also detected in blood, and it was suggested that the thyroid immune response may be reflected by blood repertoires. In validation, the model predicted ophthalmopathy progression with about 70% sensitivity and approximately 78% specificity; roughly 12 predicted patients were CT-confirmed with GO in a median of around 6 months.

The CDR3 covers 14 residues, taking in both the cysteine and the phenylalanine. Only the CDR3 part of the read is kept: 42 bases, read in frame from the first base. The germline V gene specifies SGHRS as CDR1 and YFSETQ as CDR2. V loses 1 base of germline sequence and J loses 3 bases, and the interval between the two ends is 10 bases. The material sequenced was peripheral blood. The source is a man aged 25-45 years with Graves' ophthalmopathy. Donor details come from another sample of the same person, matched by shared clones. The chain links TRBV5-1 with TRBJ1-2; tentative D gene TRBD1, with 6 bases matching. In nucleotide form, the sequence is TGCGCCAGCAGCTTGTTAGGGGGAGACTATGGCTACACCTTC. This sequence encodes CASSLLGGDYGYTF.